Below are 10 T cell receptor beta chains sequenced from a single sample in a study of T-cell reconstitution after alpha-beta-depleted transplantation in children. TCRbeta library preparation incorporated unique molecular identifiers. Via MiXCR, TCRdb re-called the PCR reads, giving one row per CDR3 protein. Of about 870,000 distinct CDR3 sequences listed, 16% were seen once; the top ten hold roughly 5%. This specimen was PBMCs, mostly from graft donor cells, taken 360 days after TCRalphabeta/CD19-depleted stem cell transplant. The receptors were gathered from a male patient between 5 and 17 years old who had a stem cell transplant for acute lymphoblastic leukemia, so the T cells may come from the graft donor.

This chain uses TRBV7-9 with TRBJ2-7; 7 nucleotides line up with TRBD1. Germline values: CDR1 SEHNR, CDR2 FQNEAQ (reference sequence). The CDR3 is 15 amino acids. Trimming at V came to 4 bases and at J to 2 bases, leaving 8 bases not matched to a gene. The CDR3, as DNA: TGTGCCAGCAGCTCGAGCCGGGACAGAGCCTACGAGCAGTACTTC. It specifies CASSSSRDRAYEQYF.

This chain uses TRBV7-9 with TRBJ2-3, with 10 positions matching TRBD2. The V gene end was trimmed by 4 bases and the J gene end by 3 bases; junction bases not matched to a gene: 7. Per germline, CDR1 SEHNR and CDR2 FQNEAQ (reference sequence). There are 16 residues in the CDR3. The CDR3 sequence: CASSSTAGGRTDTQYF. The CDR3 DNA reads TGTGCCAGCAGCTCTACAGCGGGAGGGCGTACAGATACGCAGTATTTT. Together with reference TRBV7-9 and TRBJ2-3, the CDR3 gives the full variable domain: DTGVSQNPRHKITKRGQNVTFRCDPISEHNRLYWYRQTLGQGPEFLTYFQNEAQLEKSRLLSDRFSAERPKGSFSTLEIQRTEQGDSAMYLCASSSTAGGRTDTQYFGPGTRLTVL.

The gene calls are TRBV27 and TRBJ2-2; the D is unclear. The CDR3 consists of 13 residues. The V gene's germline CDR1 is MNHEY and CDR2 SMNVEV (reference sequence). Trimming removed 6 bases at V and 7 bases at J, with 12 bases between. The CDR3 spells CASSPTAVGELFF. DNA for the CDR3: TGTGCCAGCAGCCCTACAGCAGTCGGGGAGCTGTTTTTT.

This clonotype came up many times. The chain couples TRBV11-2 to TRBJ1-1; D is possibly TRBD1 (5 bases). Germline loops: CDR1 SGHAT, CDR2 FQNNGV. V gave up 3 bases and J gave up 1 base, with 6 bases separating them. This CDR3 is 13 amino acids long. For the CDR3, the DNA is TGTGCCAGCAGCTTTGACAGGAACACTGAAGCTTTCTTT. Protein: CASSFDRNTEAFF.

Only a few counts were recorded for this clonotype. CDR3 DNA: TGTGCCACAGGGGGCCGCTACGAGCAGTACTTC. Translation: CATGGRYEQYF. The V and J genes are TRBV10-3 and TRBJ2-7, with 8 bases identical to TRBD1. Germline V gene data show CDR1 as ENHRY and CDR2 as SYGVKD. This CDR3 is built from 11 residues. After removal of 10 bases from V and 3 bases from J, the junction contained 2 bases not matched to a gene.

The table lists this clonotype with a few counts. The chain is built from TRBV7-3 and TRBJ2-1; D is undetermined. This CDR3 contains 11 residues. Germline V CDR1 and CDR2: SGHTA, FQGTGA. V was clipped by 6 bases and J by 10 bases, with 10 bases between them. CDR3 nucleotide sequence: TGTGCCAGCAGACCTTGTTGCGAGCAGTTCTTC. As protein: CASRPCCEQFF.

This clonotype was counted many times. The chain combines TRBV5-1 with TRBJ2-3; D is ambiguous. There are 14 residues in the CDR3. Germline CDR1 SGHRS, CDR2 YFSETQ. V lost 2 bases and J 1 base, leaving 8 bases between the germline ends. This CDR3 reads CASSFSWGTDTQYF. The DNA of the CDR3 is TGCGCCAGCAGCTTTTCCTGGGGCACAGATACGCAGTATTTT.

The V call is TRBV7-3, the J call TRBJ2-2, with D unclear. The germline CDR1 and CDR2 sequences are SGHTA and FQGTGA. The CDR3 contains 13 residues. With 6 bases removed from V and 6 bases from J, the gap between germline ends came to 11 bases. CDR3 protein: CASSPGSSGELFF. The CDR3 region has the DNA TGTGCCAGCAGTCCCGGTTCATCCGGGGAGCTGTTTTTT.

This clonotype was detected a few times. The J gene is TRBJ2-3, the V gene TRBV12-3 or TRBV12-4, with 10 bases lining up with TRBD2. The CDR3 is made up of 15 amino acids. V trimming: 2 bases; J trimming: 6 bases; junction bases outside the gene matches: 5. The CDR3 reads CASSLPSGRADTQYF. The CDR3 nucleotides read TGTGCCAGCAGTTTACCCAGCGGGAGGGCGGATACGCAGTATTTT.

This chain links TRBV5-6 with TRBJ2-7, with D uncertain. CDR3 length: 13 residues. The V end lost 6 bases, the J end lost 0 bases, and 10 bases lay between the germline ends. Germline CDR1 is SGHDT and CDR2 is YYEEEE. CDR3 region: CASMGTASYEQYF. The CDR3 bases are TGTGCCAGCATGGGAACGGCCTCCTACGAGCAGTACTTC. Full variable domain (remainder filled in from reference TRBV5-6 and TRBJ2-7): DAGVTQSPTHLIKTRGQQVTLRCSPKSGHDTVSWYQQALGQGPQFIFQYYEEEERQRGNFPDRFSGHQFPNYSSELNVNALLLGDSALYLCASMGTASYEQYFGPGTRLTVT.